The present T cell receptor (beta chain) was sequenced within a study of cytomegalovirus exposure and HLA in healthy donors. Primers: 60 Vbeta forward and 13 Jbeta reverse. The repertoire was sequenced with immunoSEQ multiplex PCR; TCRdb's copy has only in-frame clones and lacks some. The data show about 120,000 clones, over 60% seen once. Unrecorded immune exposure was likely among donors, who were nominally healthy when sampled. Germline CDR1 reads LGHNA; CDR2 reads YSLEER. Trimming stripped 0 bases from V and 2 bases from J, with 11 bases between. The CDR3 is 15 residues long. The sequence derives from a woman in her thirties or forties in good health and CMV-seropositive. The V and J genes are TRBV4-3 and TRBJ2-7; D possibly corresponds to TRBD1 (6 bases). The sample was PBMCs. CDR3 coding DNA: TGCGCCAGCAGCCAAGATGTGACAGGACCCTACGAGCAGTACTTC. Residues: CASSQDVTGPYEQYF.